This record concerns one T cell receptor beta chain sequence. Sorting gave populations that all exceeded 98% purity. The investigators reverse transcribed all of the isolated RNA, so they sequenced expressed TCRB transcripts. Assay used: immunoSEQ multiplex PCR; TCRdb lists only in-frame clones, some missing. Of hundreds of thousands of clones listed, 30% are singletons. V lost 5 bases to trimming and J lost 4 bases; unmatched junction nucleotides: 3. Germline V gene sequence: CDR1 MGHDK, CDR2 SYGVNS. This CDR3 is built from 14 residues. This sample was taken from a study of beta chain features in type 1 diabetes. On the study more broadly: Examination of sorted cells across all samples involved around 110 million cells.

Sequencing was done on a sample of naive CD4+ T cells from blood. The sequence was obtained from a man aged 18 to 30 in good health. This chain connects TRBV25-1 to TRBJ2-1, with 9 bases matching TRBD2. The CDR3 region has the DNA TGTGCCAGCAGTCTAGCGGGACTGTACAATGAGCAGTTCTTC. This encodes CASSLAGLYNEQFF. Full variable domain (outside the CDR3, taken from reference TRBV25-1 and TRBJ2-1): EADIYQTPRYLVIGTGKKITLECSQTMGHDKMYWYQQDPGMELHLIHYSYGVNSTEKGDLSSESTVSRIRTEHFPLTLESARPSHTSQYLCASSLAGLYNEQFFGPGTRLTVL.